The next 17 T cell receptor beta chains were all read from a single sample in a study of blood T cell repertoires in COVID-19. Here immunoSEQ multiplex PCR was the method, and the copy in TCRdb shows in-frame clones only, minus some. The sample includes over 120,000 clones, 87% of them seen just once. Sequencing used peripheral blood. The receptors stem from a woman between 45 and 60 years old with active or convalescent COVID-19.

The chain employs TRBV7-9 and TRBJ1-1; the D is unclear. The CDR3 loop spans 14 amino acids. V gave up 1 base and J gave up 0 bases, with 6 bases separating them. Germline V gene lookup returns CDR1 SEHNR and CDR2 FQNEAQ (reference sequence). CDR3 loop: CASSLGSLNTEAFF. CDR3 coding DNA: TGTGCCAGCAGCTTAGGTTCCTTGAACACTGAAGCTTTCTTT.

The chain uses TRBV6-5 and TRBJ2-5; 7 nucleotides match TRBD1. CDR3 length: 15 residues. Unmatched junction bases numbered 6, after V lost 2 bases and J lost 3 bases. The germline CDR1 and CDR2 sequences are MNHEY and SVGAGI. CDR3 coding DNA: TGTGCCAGCAGTTACACCCCGGACAGGAAAGAGACCCAGTACTTC. Translation gives CASSYTPDRKETQYF.

The rearrangement joins TRBV6-1 to TRBJ2-7, with D possibly being TRBD2 (6 bases). V lost 2 bases to trimming and J lost 5 bases, with 13 bases between them. The germline V gene has CDR1 MNHNS and CDR2 SASEGT. This CDR3 is 14 amino acids long. The CDR3 reads CASSEILAGHEQYF. For the CDR3, the DNA is TGTGCCAGCAGTGAAATCCTCGCGGGACACGAGCAGTACTTC.

The V call is TRBV4-1, the J call TRBJ1-1; D call uncertain. The CDR3 has 14 amino acids. The ends were cut back, 1 base at V and 7 bases at J, with 13 bases in the middle. The germline gives CDR1 MGHRA, CDR2 YSYEKL. CDR3: CASSQVRQNNEAFF. CDR3 DNA: TGCGCCAGCAGCCAAGTCAGGCAGAATAATGAAGCTTTCTTT.

The gene calls are TRBV11-3 and TRBJ1-1; 8 bases agree with TRBD1. Germline V CDR1 and CDR2: SGHNT, YENEEA. V shed 5 bases, J shed 2 bases, and the junction held 1 base outside the gene matches. The CDR3 runs to 13 residues. The DNA for the CDR3 is TGTGCCAGCAGCGACAGGGGAAACACTGAAGCTTTCTTT. Protein sequence: CASSDRGNTEAFF.

This chain links TRBV7-2 with TRBJ2-7; TRBD2 matches 10 bases. V shed 3 bases, J shed 5 bases, and the junction held 7 bases outside the gene matches. Germline loops: CDR1 SGHTA, CDR2 FQGNSA. The CDR3 loop spans 15 amino acids. As DNA, the CDR3 is TGTGCCAGCAGCTTTGATGGACTAGCGGCTAACGAGCAGTACTTC. It is translated as CASSFDGLAANEQYF.

The chain uses TRBV5-4 and TRBJ2-7, with a possible D match to TRBD1 (6 bases). Germline lookup yields CDR1 SGHNT and CDR2 YYREEE (reference sequence). V gave up 4 bases and J gave up 3 bases, with 17 bases separating them. The CDR3 totals 15 residues. In DNA, the CDR3 is TGTGCCAGCAGCCCCGACGGGACACCCTTCTACGAGCAGTACTTC. Translation gives CASSPDGTPFYEQYF.

The chain recombines TRBV15 with TRBJ2-3; no firm D call. V was shortened by 0 bases and J by 4 bases, with 8 bases between the two germline ends. CDR1 and CDR2 from the germline V gene are LNHNV and YYDKDF (reference sequence). CDR3 length: 14 residues. As DNA, the CDR3 is TGTGCCACCAGCAGAGATCTTGGAGCAGATACGCAGTATTTT. Protein sequence: CATSRDLGADTQYF.

This clone was observed a handful of times. The chain couples TRBV7-2 to TRBJ2-1, with 8 positions matching TRBD2. The ends lost 5 bases at V and 10 bases at J; junction bases unmatched: 7. Germline CDR1 and CDR2: SGHTA and FQGNSA. The CDR3 consists of 13 residues. Written as DNA, the CDR3 is TGTGCCAGCAGCCCTCGGGGGGGGCACGAGCAGTTCTTC. Translating gives CASSPRGGHEQFF.

This clone was recorded once. The gene calls are TRBV12-3 or TRBV12-4 and TRBJ1-2; 8 positions match TRBD1. With 7 bases clipped from V and 4 bases from J, the junction kept 2 bases outside the gene matches. The CDR3 runs 12 residues. CDR3 sequence: CASNQGAYGYTF. The DNA for the CDR3 is TGTGCCAGCAATCAGGGGGCCTATGGCTACACCTTC.

The chain couples TRBV4-2 to TRBJ2-7, with D possibly matching TRBD1 (6 bases). CDR3 length equals 16 residues. The germline V and J ends were trimmed by 1 base and 5 bases, with 18 bases remaining between them. CDR1 is LGHNA and CDR2 is YNFKEQ in the germline V gene. The CDR3 region is CASSQVLRDIKDEQYF. The CDR3 nucleotides read TGTGCCAGCAGCCAAGTACTCCGGGACATAAAGGACGAGCAGTACTTC.

This chain connects TRBV7-9 to TRBJ1-2; D may be TRBD1 (6 bases). Germline values: CDR1 SEHNR, CDR2 FQNEAQ (reference sequence). The CDR3 sequence is 14 residues long. V was trimmed by 5 bases and J by 5 bases, leaving 15 bases between them. The CDR3 DNA follows: TGTGCCAGCAGCCCCCCCGCGGGGGCATATGGCTACACCTTC. Translation: CASSPPAGAYGYTF. Drawing the rest from reference TRBV7-9 and TRBJ1-2, the complete variable domain is DTGVSQNPRHKITKRGQNVTFRCDPISEHNRLYWYRQTLGQGPEFLTYFQNEAQLEKSRLLSDRFSAERPKGSFSTLEIQRTEQGDSAMYLCASSPPAGAYGYTFGSGTRLTVV.

The rearrangement links TRBV7-9 to TRBJ2-1; 7 positions agree with TRBD2. Losses at the gene ends were 1 base for V and 5 bases for J; bases not matched to a gene: 5. The CDR3 loop spans 15 amino acids. CDR1 SEHNR and CDR2 FQNEAQ come from the germline V gene (reference sequence). The CDR3 sequence is CASSLGASGHNEQFF. As DNA, the CDR3 is TGTGCCAGCAGCTTAGGCGCTAGCGGTCACAATGAGCAGTTCTTC.

This chain joins TRBV19 and TRBJ2-1, with D tentatively TRBD1 (6 bases). V shed 2 bases and J shed 15 bases, with 20 bases lying between them. The CDR3 is 14 residues long. Germline V gene data show CDR1 as LNHDA and CDR2 as SQIVND (reference sequence). The CDR3 DNA reads as TGTGCCAGTAGTATATCATACAGGGTTAGCTACCGGTTCTTC. This translates into CASSISYRVSYRFF.

The V gene is TRBV7-2, the J gene TRBJ1-2; D is uncertain. Germline lookup yields CDR1 SGHTA and CDR2 FQGNSA. The CDR3 loop spans 14 amino acids. V was cut by 1 base and J by 3 bases, with 9 bases left in between. CDR3 bases: TGTGCCAGCAGCTTAGACTCTTGGTACTATGGCTACACCTTC. Its translation is CASSLDSWYYGYTF.

This clone showed up just a few times. The CDR3 here is CASSSRLAGGPTDTQYF. The CDR3 DNA reads as TGCGCCAGCAGCTCACGACTAGCGGGAGGGCCGACAGATACGCAGTATTTT. The chain is built from TRBV4-1 and TRBJ2-3, with TRBD2 matching 14 bases. CDR3 length equals 17 residues. V gave up 5 bases and J gave up 3 bases; unmatched junction bases: 7. The V gene's germline CDR1 is MGHRA and CDR2 YSYEKL.

The rearrangement joins TRBV11-2 to TRBJ1-2; the D gene is possibly TRBD1 (5 bases). The V gene lost 5 bases and the J gene lost 6 bases, with 16 bases spanning the gap. CDR1 is SGHAT and CDR2 is FQNNGV in the germline V gene. There are 14 residues in the CDR3. CDR3 amino acids: CASSLEAGYDGYTF. The CDR3 DNA sequence: TGTGCCAGCAGCCTCGAGGCAGGGTATGATGGCTACACCTTC.